A selection of T cell receptor beta chains follows, all from one sample in a study of T-cell memory formation after mild COVID-19. In TCRdb, the 5' RACE reads were re-called with MiXCR into one record per CDR3 protein. Found here are roughly 190,000 distinct CDR3 sequences, approximately 30% of them singletons; the top ten hold over 9.5%. Input material: PBMCs or a T cell subset sorted from them (not recorded which). All receptors derive from an adult woman who had mild COVID-19 (a few samples of this study predate the infection). Cell type and time point are not known. The CDR3 runs from the conserved cysteine through the conserved F or W. The D gene is left open where the match is weak. The size entry is marked missing in some rows and otherwise reads once, few, many or a size class.

TGTGCCAGCAAGCTAGCGGGGGGTTACAATGAGCAGTTCTTC CASKLAGGYNEQFF TRBD2 NA TRBJ2-1 TRBV2
TGCAGCGCCTTAGCGGGAGACGGGGTGACGCAGTATTTT CSALAGDGVTQYF TRBD2 many TRBJ2-3 TRBV29-1
TGTGCCAGCAGGGTGGTCGGGTTTTCAGCTTTCTTT CASRVVGFSAFF NA NA TRBJ1-1 TRBV7-9
TGTGCCAGCAGTTCTGGGACTAGCGGTGGCTACGAGCAGTACTTC CASSSGTSGGYEQYF TRBD2 few TRBJ2-7 TRBV6-5
TGTGCCAGCAGTTACGACGGTGCGGGGAGGCGCAGCTCCTACAATGAGCAGTTCTTC CASSYDGAGRRSSYNEQFF NA few TRBJ2-1 TRBV6-6
TGCAGCGTCACGCTAACAACAGGGGGCTCTGGCTATGGCTACACCTTC CSVTLTTGGSGYGYTF TRBD1 NA TRBJ1-2 TRBV29-1
TGTGCCAGCAGTCAAACCGGGACAGGACTATACGAGCAGTACTTC CASSQTGTGLYEQYF TRBD1 few TRBJ2-7 TRBV5-6
TGTGCCAGCAGCTTAGGCGGAGCGGGGGGATACACAGATACGCAGTATTTT CASSLGGAGGYTDTQYF TRBD2 few TRBJ2-3 TRBV11-2
TGTGCCAGCCAGACAGGAACAGCCCAGCATTTT CASQTGTAQHF NA NA TRBJ1-5 TRBV6-2/TRBV6-3
TGTGCCAGCAGTCCCTCCCTGACGTCGCTCTACAATGAGCAGTTCTTC CASSPSLTSLYNEQFF NA NA TRBJ2-1 TRBV27
TGTGCCAGCAGTTACCTTCGGGGCAATGACGAGCAGTACTTC CASSYLRGNDEQYF NA NA TRBJ2-7 TRBV28
TGTGCCAGCAGCTTAAGGACTCGAGGGACCGGGGAGCTGTTTTTT CASSLRTRGTGELFF NA few TRBJ2-2 TRBV7-3
TGTGCCAGCAGCCAGGGACAGGGGGCATATGGCTACACCTTC CASSQGQGAYGYTF TRBD1 NA TRBJ1-2 TRBV27
TGTGCCAGCAGCCAGGGGGTTGGGCGCACAGATACGCAGTATTTT CASSQGVGRTDTQYF TRBD1 few TRBJ2-3 TRBV7-7
TGTGCCAGCAGCCTGGCTCTAGGACAGGGGTACACTGAAGCTTTCTTT CASSLALGQGYTEAFF TRBD1 many TRBJ1-1 TRBV12-3/TRBV12-4
TGCAGTGCTAGAGCTAGCGGGCCGTTGGGCGGGGAGCTGTTTTTT CSARASGPLGGELFF TRBD2 NA TRBJ2-2 TRBV20-1
TGCAGCGTTGAACAGGGAAAGACAGGGAACAATGAGCAGTTCTTC CSVEQGKTGNNEQFF TRBD1 NA TRBJ2-1 TRBV29-1